Each of the 17 T cell receptor beta chains below was sequenced from the same sample in a study of blood T cells in healthy people across ages. Then a second PCR, running roughly 6 to 11 cycles, was carried out with a sample-barcoded 5' primer and a J-beta primer mix. One entry per CDR3 protein results from TCRdb running MiXCR on the 5' RACE reads. The profile shows 600,000 to 1,000,000 distinct CDR3 sequences, roughly 25% of them singletons. These records were also assigned to another study, of T cells of mothers and their children.

Sequencing input: blood. These receptors came from a boy aged 5-17 years in good health.

CDR3 coding DNA: TGTGCCAGCAGCGAAAGGACAGGGGATTTCACTGAAGCTTTCTTT. Encoded protein: CASSERTGDFTEAFF. The chain has TRBV9 and TRBJ1-1; 9 nucleotides match TRBD1. The V gene's germline CDR1 is SGDLS and CDR2 YYNGEE. The CDR3 sequence is 15 residues long. J gave up 4 bases and V 3 bases, and 7 bases lay outside the gene matches.

The gene calls are TRBV29-1 and TRBJ2-7, with 7 bases identical to TRBD1. The CDR3 length is 13 residues. V was clipped by 1 base and J by 6 bases; unmatched bases: 6. Per germline, CDR1 SQVTM and CDR2 ANQGSEA. The CDR3 loop reads CSVEADRDSEQYF. DNA for the CDR3: TGCAGCGTTGAAGCCGACAGGGATAGCGAGCAGTACTTC.

Only a few counts were recorded for this clonotype. The J gene is TRBJ2-2, the V gene TRBV6-1; TRBD2 aligns across 12 bases. V gave up 8 bases and J gave up 3 bases; unmatched junction bases: 4. Germline lookup yields CDR1 MNHNS and CDR2 SASEGT. The CDR3 runs to 15 residues. This chain's CDR3 is CASLAGGADTGELFF. DNA for the CDR3: TGTGCCAGCCTAGCGGGAGGGGCGGACACCGGGGAGCTGTTTTTT.

This clonotype came up a few times. The rearrangement joins TRBV6-2 or TRBV6-3 to TRBJ2-7; tentative D call: TRBD2 (6 bases). Germline assignment: CDR1 MNHEY and CDR2 SVGEGT. Trimming took 3 bases from V and 0 from J, leaving 12 bases between them. CDR3 length: 15 amino acids. The CDR3 coding sequence is TGTGCCAGCAGTTATCGGGGGAGTTTCTCCTACGAGCAGTACTTC. As protein: CASSYRGSFSYEQYF.

V is TRBV29-1 and J is TRBJ2-7, with TRBD1 matching over 12 bases. The germline V gene has CDR1 SQVTM and CDR2 ANQGSEA. Trimming took 4 bases from V and 5 from J; bases not matched to a gene: 12. This CDR3 has 16 residues. The CDR3 loop reads CSVVGTGGPVRHEQYF. CDR3 bases: TGCAGCGTTGTTGGGACAGGGGGCCCCGTCCGCCACGAGCAGTACTTC.

The chain couples TRBV25-1 to TRBJ2-1, with D possibly being TRBD2 (6 bases). In germline, CDR1 is MGHDK, CDR2 SYGVNS. V was shortened by 3 bases and J by 4 bases, with 16 bases between the two germline ends. This CDR3 has 16 amino acids. The CDR3 region is CASSEVGSGRYNEQFF. For the CDR3, the DNA is TGTGCCAGCAGTGAGGTTGGCTCAGGGAGGTACAATGAGCAGTTCTTC.

This clonotype showed up just a few times. V and J are TRBV12-3 or TRBV12-4 and TRBJ2-6; D ambiguous. Trimming took 4 bases from V and 0 from J, leaving 10 bases between them. This CDR3 is 16 amino acids long. CDR3 protein: CASSWQPISGANVLTF. In DNA form, the CDR3 reads TGTGCCAGCAGTTGGCAGCCTATCTCTGGGGCCAACGTCCTGACTTTC.

This clonotype was found a few times. The chain recombines TRBV5-1 with TRBJ2-7; TRBD1 matches at 8 bases. The CDR3 has 13 residues. Germline CDR1 reads SGHRS; CDR2 reads YFSETQ. Trimming took 2 bases from V and 6 from J; bases not matched to a gene: 4. The CDR3 spells CASSFTGGGEQYF. DNA for the CDR3: TGCGCCAGCAGCTTCACAGGGGGAGGCGAGCAGTACTTC.

This chain uses TRBV15 with TRBJ1-2, with D possibly matching TRBD1 (5 bases). The CDR3 extends over 15 amino acids. V dropped 0 bases and J dropped 4 bases, with 12 bases sitting between them. CDR1 and CDR2 (germline): LNHNV, YYDKDF (reference sequence). In nucleotides, the CDR3 is TGTGCCACCAGCAGAGATTGGGGAGACAGCTATGGCTACACCTTC. Translating it yields CATSRDWGDSYGYTF.

The table lists this clonotype with a few counts. The gene calls are TRBV7-9 and TRBJ2-5, with D unresolved. Trimming shortened V by 1 base and J by 0 bases, and 12 bases separated the two germline ends. Germline V gives CDR1 SEHNR, CDR2 FQNEAQ (reference sequence). This CDR3 spans 16 amino acids. CDR3 DNA: TGTGCCAGCAGCTTAGGGTACAGTGTGTACCAAGAGACCCAGTACTTC. It encodes CASSLGYSVYQETQYF.

The V gene is TRBV4-1, the J gene TRBJ2-3, with D uncertain. The CDR3 runs to 12 residues. Germline loops: CDR1 MGHRA, CDR2 YSYEKL. V was shortened by 5 bases and J by 6 bases, with 9 bases between the two germline ends. The CDR3 protein is CASSAMFDTQYF. The CDR3 nucleotides read TGCGCCAGCAGCGCGATGTTTGATACGCAGTATTTT.

This clonotype has more than one count but fewer than ten. This sequence joins TRBV5-1 and TRBJ2-5, with D possibly matching TRBD2 (6 bases). Trimming shortened V by 4 bases and J by 2 bases, and 18 bases separated the two germline ends. Germline V gene lookup returns CDR1 SGHRS and CDR2 YFSETQ. The CDR3 has 16 amino acids. CDR3 coding DNA: TGCGCCAGCAGCCCCCCTGCTGGAGGGTGGCAAGAGACCCAGTACTTC. Translating it yields CASSPPAGGWQETQYF.

This clonotype was observed a handful of times. V gene TRBV2 combines with J gene TRBJ2-2, with a possible D match to TRBD2 (6 bases). V lost 7 bases and J lost 4, with 7 bases in between. Germline CDR1 reads SNHLY; CDR2 reads FYNNEI. The length of the CDR3 is 12 residues. The DNA of the CDR3 is TGTGCCAGCAACGGGGGCACCGGGGAGCTGTTTTTT. Protein product: CASNGGTGELFF.

This clonotype was found a few times. The rearrangement joins TRBV4-3 to TRBJ2-7, with a tentative D call TRBD1 (6 bases). Trimming left V 4 bases short and J 6 bases short, with 16 bases between. The CDR3 is 14 residues long. Per germline, CDR1 LGHNA and CDR2 YSLEER. DNA of the CDR3: TGCGCCAGCAGCCTAGGATCAGGGGACGTCGAGCAGTACTTC. Translated: CASSLGSGDVEQYF.

This clonotype was picked up a small number of times. The genes are TRBV2 and TRBJ2-5; no firm D call. Trimming cost V 5 bases and J 5 bases, with 15 bases left between them. The CDR3 spans 14 residues. Germline V gene sequence: CDR1 SNHLY, CDR2 FYNNEI. The CDR3 loop is CASSTGQTKETQYF. In nucleotides, the CDR3 is TGTGCCAGCAGTACGGGCCAAACGAAGGAGACCCAGTACTTC.

This clonotype has only a few counts. The chain has TRBV18 and TRBJ1-3; the match to TRBD1 covers 8 bases. Germline V lookup: CDR1 KGHSH, CDR2 LQKENI. The ends lost 2 bases at V and 0 bases at J; junction bases unmatched: 3. The CDR3 totals 16 residues. CDR3 loop: CASSPRDRSSGNTIYF. The CDR3 bases are TGTGCCAGCTCACCAAGGGACAGGAGCTCTGGAAACACCATATATTTT.

The rearrangement links TRBV28 to TRBJ2-1, with a tentative D call TRBD2 (6 bases). Germline V gene sequence: CDR1 MDHEN, CDR2 SYDVKM. V was clipped by 6 bases and J by 6 bases, with 18 bases between them. CDR3 length: 15 amino acids. The CDR3 sequence: CASSPGLPGSNEQFF. In DNA form, the CDR3 reads TGTGCCAGCAGCCCTGGACTACCCGGGAGCAATGAGCAGTTCTTC.